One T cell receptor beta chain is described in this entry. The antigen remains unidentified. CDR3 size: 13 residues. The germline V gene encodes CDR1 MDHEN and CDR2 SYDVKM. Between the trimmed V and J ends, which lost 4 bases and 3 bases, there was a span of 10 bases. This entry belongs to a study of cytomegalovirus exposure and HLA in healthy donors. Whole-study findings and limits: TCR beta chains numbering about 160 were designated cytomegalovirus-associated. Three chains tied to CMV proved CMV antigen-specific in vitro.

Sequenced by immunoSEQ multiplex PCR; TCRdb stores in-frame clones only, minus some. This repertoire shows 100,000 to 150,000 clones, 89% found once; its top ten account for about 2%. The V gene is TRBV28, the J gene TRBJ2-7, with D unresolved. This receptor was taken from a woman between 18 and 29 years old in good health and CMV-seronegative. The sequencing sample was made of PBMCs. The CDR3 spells CASSSDSNYEQYF. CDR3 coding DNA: TGTGCCAGCAGTTCCGACTCCAACTACGAGCAGTACTTC.